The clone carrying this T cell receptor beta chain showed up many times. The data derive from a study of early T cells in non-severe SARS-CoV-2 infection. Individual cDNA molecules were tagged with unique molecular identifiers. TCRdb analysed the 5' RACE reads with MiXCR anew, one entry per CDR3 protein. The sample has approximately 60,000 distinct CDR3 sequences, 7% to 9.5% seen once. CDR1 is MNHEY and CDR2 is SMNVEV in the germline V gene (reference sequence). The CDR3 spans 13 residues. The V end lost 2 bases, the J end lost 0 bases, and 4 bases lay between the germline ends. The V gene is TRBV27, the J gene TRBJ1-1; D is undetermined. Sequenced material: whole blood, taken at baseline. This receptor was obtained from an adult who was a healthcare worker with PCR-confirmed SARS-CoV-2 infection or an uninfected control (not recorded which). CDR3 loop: CASSLMMNTEAFF. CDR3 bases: TGTGCCAGCAGTTTAATGATGAACACTGAAGCTTTCTTT.